A single T cell receptor (beta chain) is shown here with its context. What it binds is unknown. This record belongs to a study of CXCR3-negative and CXCR3-positive naive CD8 T cells. UMI-labeled 5' RACE TRB cDNA libraries were prepared from the cells. With the 5' RACE reads reprocessed, TCRdb shows one record per CDR3 protein and no DNA. The sample has approximately 120,000 distinct CDR3 sequences. CDR1 is DFQATT, CDR2 SNEGSKA, per germline (reference sequence). The CDR3 consists of 14 residues. Study conclusions and caveats: Relative to memory CD8+ cells, whose diversity was much lower, both naive subsets had comparably high diversity. Hydrophobicity of TRB CDR3s was greater in CXCR3-positive naive cells than in CXCR3-negative naive cells.

The clonotype originates from a human donor in good health. Some clones in this sample may be carry-over from other donors' samples. The chain uses TRBV20-1 and TRBJ2-2; the TRBD2 assignment by TCRdb is unverifiable without DNA. Sequenced input: naive CXCR3+ CD8+ T cells from blood. Subset reported: CD45RO-CCR7+CD27+CD95- naive CD8+ T cells expressing CXCR3 (TNR3+). CDR3 in amino acids: CSARDAGPTGELFF.